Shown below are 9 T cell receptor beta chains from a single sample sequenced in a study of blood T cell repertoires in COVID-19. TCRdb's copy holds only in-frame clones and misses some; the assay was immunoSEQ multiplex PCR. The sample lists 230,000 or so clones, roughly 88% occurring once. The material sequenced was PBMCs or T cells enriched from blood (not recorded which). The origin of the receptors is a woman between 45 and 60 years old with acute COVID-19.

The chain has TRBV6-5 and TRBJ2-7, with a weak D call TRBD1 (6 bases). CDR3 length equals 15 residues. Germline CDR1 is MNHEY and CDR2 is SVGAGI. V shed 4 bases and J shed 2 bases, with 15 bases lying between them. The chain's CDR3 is CASSLSRQATYEQYF. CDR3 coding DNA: TGTGCCAGCAGTTTATCAAGACAGGCCACCTACGAGCAGTACTTC.

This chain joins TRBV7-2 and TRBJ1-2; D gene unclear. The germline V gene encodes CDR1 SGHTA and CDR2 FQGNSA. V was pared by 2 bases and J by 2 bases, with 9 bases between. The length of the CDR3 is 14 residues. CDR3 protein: CASSLPPENYGYTF. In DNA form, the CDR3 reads TGTGCCAGCAGCTTACCGCCAGAAAACTATGGCTACACCTTC. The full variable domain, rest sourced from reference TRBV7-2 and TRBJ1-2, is GAGVSQSPSNKVTEKGKDVELRCDPISGHTALYWYRQSLGQGLEFLIYFQGNSAPDKSGLPSDRFSAERTGGSVSTLTIQRTQQEDSAVYLCASSLPPENYGYTFGSGTRLTVV.

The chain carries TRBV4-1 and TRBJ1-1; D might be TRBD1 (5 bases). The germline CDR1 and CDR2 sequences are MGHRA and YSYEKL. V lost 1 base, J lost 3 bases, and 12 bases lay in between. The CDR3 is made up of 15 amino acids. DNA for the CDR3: TGCGCCAGCAGCCAAGGTGCCAGGGAGGACACTGAAGCTTTCTTT. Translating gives CASSQGAREDTEAFF.

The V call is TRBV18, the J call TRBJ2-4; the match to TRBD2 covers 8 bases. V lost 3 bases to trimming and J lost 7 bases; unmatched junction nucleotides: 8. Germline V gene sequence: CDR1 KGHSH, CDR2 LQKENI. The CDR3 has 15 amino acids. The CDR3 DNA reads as TGTGCCAGCTCACCGGGACTAGAGGGTCCGAACATTCAGTACTTC. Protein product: CASSPGLEGPNIQYF.

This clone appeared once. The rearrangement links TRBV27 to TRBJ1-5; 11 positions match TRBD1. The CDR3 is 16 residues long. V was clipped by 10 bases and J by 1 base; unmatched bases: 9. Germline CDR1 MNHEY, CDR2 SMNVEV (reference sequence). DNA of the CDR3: TGTGCCAACTCTCACGGACAGGGGGCGAGCAATCAGCCCCAGCATTTT. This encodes CANSHGQGASNQPQHF.

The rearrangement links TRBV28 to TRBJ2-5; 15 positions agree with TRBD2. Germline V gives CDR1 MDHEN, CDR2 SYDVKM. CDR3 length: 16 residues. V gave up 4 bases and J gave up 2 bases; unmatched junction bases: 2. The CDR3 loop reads CASSSGLAGGQETQYF. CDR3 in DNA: TGTGCCAGCAGTTCTGGACTAGCGGGAGGGCAAGAGACCCAGTACTTC.

The CDR3 loop is CASSQGLAGGPGETQYF. CDR3 bases: TGCGCCAGCAGCCAGGGACTAGCGGGAGGGCCCGGAGAGACCCAGTACTTC. The V gene is TRBV5-1, the J gene TRBJ2-5, with 16 bases matching TRBD2. The CDR3 loop spans 17 amino acids. The germline CDR1 and CDR2 sequences are SGHRS and YFSETQ. V lost 4 bases to trimming and J lost 4 bases; unmatched junction nucleotides: 7.

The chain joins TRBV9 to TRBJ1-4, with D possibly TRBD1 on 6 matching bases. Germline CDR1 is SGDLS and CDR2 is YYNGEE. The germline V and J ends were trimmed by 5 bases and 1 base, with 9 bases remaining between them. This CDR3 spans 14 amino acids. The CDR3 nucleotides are TGTGCCAGCAGTCCAGGGGAAACTAATGAAAAACTGTTTTTT. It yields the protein CASSPGETNEKLFF.

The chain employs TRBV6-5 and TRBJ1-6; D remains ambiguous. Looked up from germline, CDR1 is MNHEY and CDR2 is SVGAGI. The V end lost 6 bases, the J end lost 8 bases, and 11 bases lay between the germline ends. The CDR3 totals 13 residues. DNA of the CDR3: TGTGCCAGCAGACGCCTAGTGGATTCACCCCTCCACTTT. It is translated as CASRRLVDSPLHF.